One and the same sample provided the 11 T cell receptor beta chains below, sequenced in a study of radiation and T cells in renal cell carcinoma. The table came from immunoSEQ multiplex PCR; TCRdb's copy has only in-frame clones and leaves some out. In the table there are 15,000 to 20,000 clones, around 55% of which are singletons. Documented treatment: 15 Gy SBRT to primary tumor, nephrectomy 4 weeks later. The starting material was tumor tissue, obtained from a patient whose treatment included radiotherapy and nephrectomy. The source is a man aged 45 to 65 with renal cell carcinoma.

The chain employs TRBV29-1 and TRBJ2-5; 14 nucleotides agree with TRBD2. The germline V gene encodes CDR1 SQVTM and CDR2 ANQGSEA. CDR3 length: 18 amino acids. V shed 7 bases and J 0 bases; nucleotides not matched to a gene: 13. CDR3 DNA sequence: TGCAGCGCAACGACTAGCGGGGGGGCCAATTGGGACCAAGAGACCCAGTACTTC. Protein product: CSATTSGGANWDQETQYF.

This clone appeared a few times. The chain couples TRBV6-1 to TRBJ2-7; D gene uncertain. V was pared by 5 bases and J by 3 bases, with 8 bases between. There are 12 residues in the CDR3. CDR1 is MNHNS, CDR2 SASEGT, per germline. CDR3 in DNA: TGTGCCAGCAGTCCCACCCACTACGAGCAGTACTTC. This sequence encodes CASSPTHYEQYF.

The chain is built from TRBV7-2 and TRBJ2-6; D might be TRBD1 or TRBD2, each matching 6 bases. The CDR3 sequence is 17 residues long. V gave up 2 bases and J gave up 0 bases, with 11 bases separating them. The germline V gene has CDR1 SGHTA and CDR2 FQGNSA. The CDR3: CASSLRGDPSGANVLTF. DNA of the CDR3: TGTGCCAGCAGCTTAAGGGGGGACCCCTCTGGGGCCAACGTCCTGACTTTC. The full variable domain, in which reference TRBV7-2 and TRBJ2-6 provide the parts outside the CDR3, is GAGVSQSPSNKVTEKGKDVELRCDPISGHTALYWYRQSLGQGLEFLIYFQGNSAPDKSGLPSDRFSAERTGGSVSTLTIQRTQQEDSAVYLCASSLRGDPSGANVLTFGAGSRLTVL.

The J gene is TRBJ1-6, the V gene TRBV7-9; possible D gene TRBD1, 6 bases. The germline CDR1 and CDR2 sequences are SEHNR and FQNEAQ (reference sequence). V lost 8 bases and J 6 bases, leaving 14 bases between the germline ends. This CDR3 is 14 amino acids long. The CDR3 sequence is CASLDVGGNSPLHF. The CDR3 DNA reads TGTGCCAGCTTGGACGTAGGGGGTAATTCACCCCTCCACTTT.

V usage is TRBV29-1 and J usage is TRBJ2-1; D is uncertain. The CDR3 sequence is 14 residues long. Deletions cut 0 bases from V and 3 bases from J, with 9 bases between. The germline V gene has CDR1 SQVTM and CDR2 ANQGSEA. DNA of the CDR3: TGCAGCGTTGAAGATCCGCAGCACTACAATGAGCAGTTCTTC. Its translation: CSVEDPQHYNEQFF.

The V gene is TRBV7-9, the J gene TRBJ1-2; D gene uncertain. The CDR3 has 13 residues. Germline CDR1 and CDR2: SEHNR and FQNEAQ (reference sequence). The V and J ends lost 5 bases and 3 bases respectively, with 10 bases between them. CDR3 in DNA: TGTGCCAGCAGCAAAGGGCCGTACTATGGCTACACCTTC. Translated: CASSKGPYYGYTF.

CDR3 loop: CASSLGALEAFF. The CDR3 DNA reads as TGTGCCAGCAGCTTAGGTGCTCTTGAAGCTTTCTTT. The chain combines TRBV11-2 with TRBJ1-1; D is unresolved. The V and J ends lost 1 base and 7 bases respectively, with 7 bases between them. Germline V gives CDR1 SGHAT, CDR2 FQNNGV. This CDR3 spans 12 amino acids.

This rearrangement joins TRBV7-2 to TRBJ2-1; no reliable D call. The germline V gene encodes CDR1 SGHTA and CDR2 FQGNSA. Trimming stripped 2 bases from V and 0 bases from J, with 8 bases between. The CDR3 loop spans 15 amino acids. The CDR3 protein is CASSLMASSYNEQFF. The CDR3 DNA is TGTGCCAGCAGCTTAATGGCAAGCTCCTACAATGAGCAGTTCTTC.

On this clone: This CDR3 is also generated by other DNA sequences in the sample. The chain links TRBV2 to TRBJ1-3; D perhaps matches TRBD1 (6 bases). Trimming pared 6 bases from V and 3 bases from J, leaving 9 bases between. The V gene's germline CDR1 is SNHLY and CDR2 FYNNEI. This CDR3 comprises 13 residues. Here the CDR3 DNA reads TGTGCCAGCAGCCCAGGGGATGGAAACACCATATATTTT. This gives the protein CASSPGDGNTIYF.

The CDR3: CASSPDSPTEAFF. CDR3 nucleotide sequence: TGTGCCAGCAGCCCGGACAGCCCCACTGAAGCTTTCTTT. J is TRBJ1-1 and V is TRBV7-9, with a possible D match to TRBD1 (6 bases). Germline loops: CDR1 SEHNR, CDR2 FQNEAQ (reference sequence). CDR3 length: 13 residues. Trimming pared 5 bases from V and 4 bases from J, leaving 11 bases between.

The rearrangement uses TRBV9 and TRBJ1-2; D remains unclear. CDR1 and CDR2 (germline): SGDLS, YYNGEE. The CDR3 runs 14 residues. V dropped 0 bases and J dropped 2 bases, with 8 bases sitting between them. CDR3 in amino acids: CASSVGPGNYGYTF. For the CDR3, the DNA is TGTGCCAGCAGCGTAGGTCCGGGGAACTATGGCTACACCTTC.